This T cell receptor (beta chain) was sequenced in a study of blood T cell repertoires in COVID-19. Donors were grouped by their self-reported clinical history. This clone has just a few counts. Profiling relied on immunoSEQ multiplex PCR, and the TCRdb table lists in-frame clones only, not all of them. The sample yields roughly 300,000 clones, around 85% seen once. The germline V gene has CDR1 SGHRS and CDR2 YFSETQ. The trim removed 3 bases at V and 8 bases at J, leaving 10 bases unmatched. This CDR3 contains 15 residues. V and J are TRBV5-1 and TRBJ2-1; 8 nucleotides line up with TRBD2. The clonotype was recovered from a woman aged 45-59 years who had recovered from COVID-19. Sequencing was done on a sample of PBMCs or T cells enriched from blood (not recorded which). CDR3 sequence (DNA): TGCGCCAGCAGCTCCGGGACTAGTAGGTACGATGAGCAGTTCTTC. Amino acids: CASSSGTSRYDEQFF.